This is a list of T cell receptor beta chains from one sample in a study of shared T cell receptors in the human thymus. Sequenced by immunoSEQ multiplex PCR; TCRdb stores in-frame clones only, minus some. The sample has some 760,000 clones; approximately 83% are singletons. Separately, the same data were catalogued under a study of human thymus T cells.

The sample consisted of thymocytes. Receptors originate from a girl in the first two years of life with a congenital heart defect. The conserved cysteine and the conserved F or W are not part of the CDR3 here.

V gene: TRBV5-5; J gene: TRBJ1-4; CDR3 protein: ASSQIITGGGREKLF
V gene: TRBV4-3; J gene: TRBJ2-1; CDR3 protein: ASSQDPGLAGALTYNEQF
V gene: TRBV4-1; J gene: TRBJ2-7; CDR3 protein: ASSQSGQGTYEQY
V gene: TRBV10-3; J gene: TRBJ2-5; CDR3 protein: AISDYGGAPQETQY
V gene: TRBV18; J gene: TRBJ1-2; CDR3 protein: ASSPSRGPDPGYT
V gene: TRBV2; J gene: TRBJ2-7; CDR3 protein: ASSLAGTEVYEQY
V gene: TRBV28; J gene: TRBJ2-3; CDR3 protein: AISGQLTDTQY
V gene: TRBV20-1; J gene: TRBJ1-1; CDR3 protein: SARVRGKAF
V gene: TRBV9; J gene: TRBJ1-3; CDR3 protein: ASSPPRDSQRSGNTIY
V gene: TRBV5-5; J gene: TRBJ1-5; CDR3 protein: ASSWGASGTPSNQPQH
V gene: TRBV29-1; J gene: TRBJ2-1; CDR3 protein: SVSGDNEQF
V gene: TRBV4-1; J gene: TRBJ1-1; CDR3 protein: ASSQELRETQKNTEAF
V gene: TRBV5-5; J gene: TRBJ1-2; CDR3 protein: ASSASEVGGYT
V gene: TRBV15; J gene: TRBJ1-4; CDR3 protein: ATSRVREPTNEKLF
V gene: TRBV19; J gene: TRBJ1-1; CDR3 protein: ASSITGPNTEAF
V gene: TRBV10-3; J gene: TRBJ1-3; CDR3 protein: AITQTASGNTIY
V gene: TRBV28; J gene: TRBJ2-5; CDR3 protein: ASSFVHGARETQY
V gene: TRBV6-5; J gene: TRBJ2-7; CDR3 protein: ASNLAGQGAYEQY
V gene: TRBV5-1; J gene: TRBJ2-2; CDR3 protein: ASSFFDGVVNTGELF
V gene: TRBV7-6; J gene: TRBJ1-4; CDR3 protein: ASSLRATGIDEKLF
V gene: TRBV2; J gene: TRBJ1-2; CDR3 protein: ASSEGLKAGFHYGYT
V gene: TRBV5-5; J gene: TRBJ1-2; CDR3 protein: ASSCMRQGPNYGYT
V gene: TRBV27; J gene: TRBJ1-2; CDR3 protein: ASRFSDSSAYGYT
V gene: TRBV7-2; J gene: TRBJ1-1; CDR3 protein: ASSSPTGPNTEAF
V gene: TRBV6-5; J gene: TRBJ2-7; CDR3 protein: ASSSAQRGPSYEQY
V gene: TRBV14; J gene: TRBJ2-7; CDR3 protein: ASTLGGGEQY
V gene: TRBV6-4; J gene: TRBJ2-1; CDR3 protein: ASSDSGGADEQF
V gene: TRBV5-6; J gene: TRBJ1-1; CDR3 protein: ASSHTGGDTEAF
V gene: TRBV27; J gene: TRBJ2-1; CDR3 protein: ASSLGQSYNEQF
V gene: TRBV4-3; J gene: TRBJ1-1; CDR3 protein: ASSQESRDLLNTEAF
V gene: TRBV27; J gene: TRBJ1-6; CDR3 protein: ASQTRSYNSPLH
V gene: TRBV9; J gene: TRBJ1-3; CDR3 protein: ASSPEKGTIY
V gene: TRBV9; J gene: TRBJ1-3; CDR3 protein: ASTRQPKHESGNTIY
V gene: TRBV5-1; J gene: TRBJ2-5; CDR3 protein: ASSLLADETQY
V gene: TRBV4-2; J gene: TRBJ2-2; CDR3 protein: ASSQGAGILSSNTGELF
V gene: TRBV29-1; J gene: TRBJ2-3; CDR3 protein: SVPGGQDTQY
V gene: TRBV28; J gene: TRBJ2-7; CDR3 protein: ASSTGTGEEQY
V gene: TRBV12-5; J gene: TRBJ1-2; CDR3 protein: ASGPTDHRTGDSSLYGYT
V gene: TRBV13; J gene: TRBJ2-7; CDR3 protein: ASSSPRRGGPYEQY
V gene: TRBV4-1; J gene: TRBJ1-5; CDR3 protein: ASSQDSGTGNQPQH
V gene: TRBV7-9; J gene: TRBJ1-1; CDR3 protein: ASSWGWGQDITEAF
V gene: TRBV6-5; J gene: TRBJ1-3; CDR3 protein: ASSYEFSGNTIY
V gene: TRBV10-2; J gene: TRBJ1-2; CDR3 protein: ASSDNSPNYGYT
V gene: TRBV4-1; J gene: TRBJ2-7; CDR3 protein: ASSQDKSGQGKTNEQY
V gene: TRBV10-1; J gene: TRBJ1-1; CDR3 protein: ASSELVQPNTEAF
V gene: TRBV6-5; J gene: TRBJ1-3; CDR3 protein: ASSIHSSGNTIY
V gene: TRBV6-1; J gene: TRBJ1-1; CDR3 protein: ASSQVQVNTEAF
V gene: TRBV6-1; J gene: TRBJ1-5; CDR3 protein: ASSEGDGQFSNQPQH
V gene: TRBV7-9; J gene: TRBJ2-7; CDR3 protein: ASSLLLSREQY
V gene: TRBV5-4; J gene: TRBJ1-6; CDR3 protein: ASSGRRVGSPLH
V gene: TRBV6-1; J gene: TRBJ1-2; CDR3 protein: ASLASYGYT
V gene: TRBV23-1; J gene: TRBJ1-2; CDR3 protein: ASSQSYGHPANYGYT
V gene: TRBV5-6; J gene: TRBJ1-1; CDR3 protein: ASSCGTEPFFEAF
V gene: TRBV10-2; J gene: TRBJ2-1; CDR3 protein: ASKNRRGWSYNEQF
V gene: TRBV4-1; J gene: TRBJ2-7; CDR3 protein: ASSRLAGLYEQY